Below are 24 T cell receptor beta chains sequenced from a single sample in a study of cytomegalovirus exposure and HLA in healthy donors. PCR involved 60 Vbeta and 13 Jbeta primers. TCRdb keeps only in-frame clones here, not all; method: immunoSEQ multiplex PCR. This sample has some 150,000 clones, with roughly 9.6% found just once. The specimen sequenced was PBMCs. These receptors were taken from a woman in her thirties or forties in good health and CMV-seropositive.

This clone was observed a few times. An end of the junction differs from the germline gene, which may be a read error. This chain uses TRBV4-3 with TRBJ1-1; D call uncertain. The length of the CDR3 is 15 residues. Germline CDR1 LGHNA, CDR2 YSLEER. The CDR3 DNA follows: TGCGCCAGCAGCCCTACCCTCCACCTGAATACTGAAGCTTTCTTT. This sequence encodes CASSPTLHLNTEAFF.

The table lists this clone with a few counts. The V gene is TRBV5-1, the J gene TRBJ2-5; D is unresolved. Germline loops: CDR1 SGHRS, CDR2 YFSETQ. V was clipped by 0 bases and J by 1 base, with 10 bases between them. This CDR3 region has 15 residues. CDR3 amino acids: CASSLDSLPQETQYF. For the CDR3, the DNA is TGCGCCAGCAGCTTGGACAGTCTTCCCCAAGAGACCCAGTACTTC.

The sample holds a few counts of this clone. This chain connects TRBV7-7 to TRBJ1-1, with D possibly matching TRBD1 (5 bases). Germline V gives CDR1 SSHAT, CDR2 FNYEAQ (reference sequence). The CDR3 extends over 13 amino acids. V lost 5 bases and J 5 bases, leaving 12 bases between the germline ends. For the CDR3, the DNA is TGTGCCAGCAGCCTCGCCCAGGGAACTGAAGCTTTCTTT. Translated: CASSLAQGTEAFF. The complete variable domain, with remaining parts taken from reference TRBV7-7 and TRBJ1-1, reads GAGVSQSPRYKVTKRGQDVTLRCDPISSHATLYWYQQALGQGPEFLTYFNYEAQPDKSGLPSDRFSAERPEGSISTLTIQRTEQRDSAMYRCASSLAQGTEAFFGQGTRLTVV.

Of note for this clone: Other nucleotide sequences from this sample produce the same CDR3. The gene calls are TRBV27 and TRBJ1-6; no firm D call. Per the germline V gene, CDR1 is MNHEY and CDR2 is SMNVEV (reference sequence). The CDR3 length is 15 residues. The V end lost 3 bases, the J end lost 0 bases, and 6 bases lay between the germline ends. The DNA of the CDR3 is TGTGCCAGCAGTTTGTCGAGCTCCTATAATTCACCCCTCCACTTT. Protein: CASSLSSSYNSPLHF.

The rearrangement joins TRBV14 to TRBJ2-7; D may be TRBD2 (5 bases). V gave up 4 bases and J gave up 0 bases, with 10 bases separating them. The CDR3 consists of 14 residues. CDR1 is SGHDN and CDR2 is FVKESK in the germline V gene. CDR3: CASSREGFSYEQYF. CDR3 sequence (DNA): TGTGCCAGCAGCCGTGAGGGTTTCTCCTACGAGCAGTACTTC.

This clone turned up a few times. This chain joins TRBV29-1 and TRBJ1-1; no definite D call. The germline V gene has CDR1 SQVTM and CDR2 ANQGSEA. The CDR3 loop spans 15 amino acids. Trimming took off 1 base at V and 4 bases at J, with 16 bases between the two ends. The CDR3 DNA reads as TGCAGCGTTGAAGTGGTGAGGGTAAGAGTCACTGAAGCTTTCTTT. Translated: CSVEVVRVRVTEAFF.

The CDR3 sequence: CASSPLTGGDTEAFF. The CDR3 region has the DNA TGTGCCAGCTCACCATTGACCGGGGGGGACACTGAAGCTTTCTTT. V is TRBV18 and J is TRBJ1-1; possibly TRBD1 for D (5 bases). Trimming stripped 2 bases from V and 3 bases from J, with 13 bases between. Germline values: CDR1 KGHSH, CDR2 LQKENI. The CDR3 extends over 15 amino acids.

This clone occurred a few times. CDR3 sequence reads: CASSMALPGNTIYF. The CDR3 DNA follows: TGTGCCAGTAGTATGGCCCTTCCTGGAAACACCATATATTTT. The chain carries TRBV19 and TRBJ1-3; D not certain. Deletions cut 3 bases from V and 2 bases from J, with 8 bases between. Per the germline V gene, CDR1 is LNHDA and CDR2 is SQIVND (reference sequence). The length of the CDR3 is 14 residues.

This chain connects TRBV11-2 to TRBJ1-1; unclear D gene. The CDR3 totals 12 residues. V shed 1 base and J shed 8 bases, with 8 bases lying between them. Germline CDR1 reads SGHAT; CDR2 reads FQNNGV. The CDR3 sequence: CASSLAGFEAFF. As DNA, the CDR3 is TGTGCCAGCAGCTTAGCGGGATTCGAAGCTTTCTTT.

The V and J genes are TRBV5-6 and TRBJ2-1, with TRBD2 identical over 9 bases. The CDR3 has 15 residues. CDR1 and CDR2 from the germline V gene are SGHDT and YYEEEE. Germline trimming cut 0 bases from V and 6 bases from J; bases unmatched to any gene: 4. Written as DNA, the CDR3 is TGTGCCAGCAGCTTGGTCGCGGGGGGGGGCAATGAGCAGTTCTTC. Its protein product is CASSLVAGGGNEQFF.

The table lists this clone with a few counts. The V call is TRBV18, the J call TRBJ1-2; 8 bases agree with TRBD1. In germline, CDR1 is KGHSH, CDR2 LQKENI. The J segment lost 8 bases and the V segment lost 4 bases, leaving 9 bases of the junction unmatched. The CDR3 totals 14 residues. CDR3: CASSLDRVVSGYTF. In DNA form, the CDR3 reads TGTGCCAGCTCACTGGACAGGGTCGTAAGCGGCTACACCTTC.

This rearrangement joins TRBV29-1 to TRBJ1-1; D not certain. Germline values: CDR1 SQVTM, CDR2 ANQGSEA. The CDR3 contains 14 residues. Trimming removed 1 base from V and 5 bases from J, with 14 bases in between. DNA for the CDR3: TGCAGCGTTGAAGTCCGCCGGGGAGATACTGAAGCTTTCTTT. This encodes CSVEVRRGDTEAFF.

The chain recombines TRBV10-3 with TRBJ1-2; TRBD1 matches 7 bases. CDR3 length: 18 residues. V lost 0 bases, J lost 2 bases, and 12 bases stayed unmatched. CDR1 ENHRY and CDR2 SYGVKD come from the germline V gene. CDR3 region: CAISESGSADRANYGYTF. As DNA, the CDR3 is TGTGCCATCAGTGAGTCTGGTTCGGCCGACAGGGCAAACTATGGCTACACCTTC.

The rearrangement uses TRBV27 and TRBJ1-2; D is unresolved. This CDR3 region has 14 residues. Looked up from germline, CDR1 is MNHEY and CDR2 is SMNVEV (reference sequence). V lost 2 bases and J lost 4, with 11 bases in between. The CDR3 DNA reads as TGTGCCAGCAGTTTAGCAGGTGGAAGCTATGGCTACACCTTC. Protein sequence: CASSLAGGSYGYTF.

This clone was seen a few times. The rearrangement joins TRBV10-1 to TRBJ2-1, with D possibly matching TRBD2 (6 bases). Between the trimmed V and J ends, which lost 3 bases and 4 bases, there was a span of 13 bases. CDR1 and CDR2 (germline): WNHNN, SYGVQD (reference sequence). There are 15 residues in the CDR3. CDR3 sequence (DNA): TGCGCCAGCAGTGACGTCCTGGGGACTTACAATGAGCAGTTCTTC. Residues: CASSDVLGTYNEQFF.

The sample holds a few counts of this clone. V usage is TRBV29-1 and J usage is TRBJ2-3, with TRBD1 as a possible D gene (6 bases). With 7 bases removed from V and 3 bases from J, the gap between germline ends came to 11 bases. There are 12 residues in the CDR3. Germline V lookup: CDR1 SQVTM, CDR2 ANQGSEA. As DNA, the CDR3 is TGCAGCGGGGAGAGGGGGACAGATACGCAGTATTTT. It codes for CSGERGTDTQYF.

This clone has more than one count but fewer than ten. The CDR3, as DNA: TGTGCCAGCAGTGAAGCTGCAGCTAACTATGGCTACACCTTC. As protein: CASSEAAANYGYTF. The chain recombines TRBV2 with TRBJ1-2; D gene ambiguous. Trimming pared 0 bases from V and 0 bases from J, leaving 5 bases between. CDR1 SNHLY and CDR2 FYNNEI come from the germline V gene. The CDR3 covers 14 residues.

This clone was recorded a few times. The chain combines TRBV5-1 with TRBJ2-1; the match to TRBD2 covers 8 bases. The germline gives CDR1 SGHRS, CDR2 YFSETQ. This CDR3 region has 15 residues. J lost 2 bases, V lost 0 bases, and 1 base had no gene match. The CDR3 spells CASSLELAAYNEQFF. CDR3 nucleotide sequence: TGCGCCAGCAGCTTGGAACTAGCGGCCTACAATGAGCAGTTCTTC. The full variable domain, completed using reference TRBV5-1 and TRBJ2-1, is KAGVTQTPRYLIKTRGQQVTLSCSPISGHRSVSWYQQTPGQGLQFLFEYFSETQRNKGNFPGRFSGRQFSNSRSEMNVSTLELGDSALYLCASSLELAAYNEQFFGPGTRLTVL.

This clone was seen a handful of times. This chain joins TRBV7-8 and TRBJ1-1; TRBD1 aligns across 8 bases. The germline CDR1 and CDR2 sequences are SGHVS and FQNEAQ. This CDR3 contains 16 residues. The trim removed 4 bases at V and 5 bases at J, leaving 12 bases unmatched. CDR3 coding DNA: TGTGCCAGCAGCTCCGACAGGGGATGGTCAAGGACTGAAGCTTTCTTT. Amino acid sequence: CASSSDRGWSRTEAFF.

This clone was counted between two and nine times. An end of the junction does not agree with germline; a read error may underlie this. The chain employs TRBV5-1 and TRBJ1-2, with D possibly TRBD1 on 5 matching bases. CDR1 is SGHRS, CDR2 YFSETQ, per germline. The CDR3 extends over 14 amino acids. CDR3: CASSADKAFYGYTF. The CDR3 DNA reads TGTGCCAGCAGCGCGGACAAGGCTTTCTATGGCTACACCTTC.

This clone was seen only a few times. CDR3: CSASRGEQFF. CDR3 coding DNA: TGCAGTGCTAGTCGGGGGGAGCAGTTCTTC. The chain couples TRBV20-1 to TRBJ2-1; maybe TRBD2 (6 bases). Trimming pared 3 bases from V and 10 bases from J, leaving 7 bases between. The CDR3 loop spans 10 amino acids. Germline V gene data show CDR1 as DFQATT and CDR2 as SNEGSKA (reference sequence).

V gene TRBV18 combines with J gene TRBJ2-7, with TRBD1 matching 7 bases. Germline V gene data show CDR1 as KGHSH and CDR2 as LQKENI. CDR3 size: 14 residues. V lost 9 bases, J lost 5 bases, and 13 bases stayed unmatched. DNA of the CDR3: TGTGCCAGTAATAACGATTTGGGACAGCACGAGCAGTACTTC. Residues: CASNNDLGQHEQYF. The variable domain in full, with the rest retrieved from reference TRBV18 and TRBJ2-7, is NAGVMQNPRHLVRRRGQEARLRCSPMKGHSHVYWYRQLPEEGLKFMVYLQKENIIDESGMPKERFSAEFPKEGPSILRIQQVVRGDSAAYFCASNNDLGQHEQYFGPGTRLTVT.

The CDR3 is CATSRDWRDTEAFF. The CDR3 DNA follows: TGTGCCACCAGCAGAGATTGGAGGGACACTGAAGCTTTCTTT. The chain joins TRBV15 to TRBJ1-1; D is undetermined. Germline V gene data show CDR1 as LNHNV and CDR2 as YYDKDF (reference sequence). V lost 0 bases to trimming and J lost 3 bases, with 8 bases between them. The CDR3 is 14 amino acids.

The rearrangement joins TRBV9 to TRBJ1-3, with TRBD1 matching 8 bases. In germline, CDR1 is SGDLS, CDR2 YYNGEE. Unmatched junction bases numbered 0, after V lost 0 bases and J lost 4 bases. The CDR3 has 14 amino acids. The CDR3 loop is CASSVGTGGNTIYF. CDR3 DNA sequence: TGTGCCAGCAGCGTAGGGACAGGGGGAAACACCATATATTTT.